The 18 T cell receptor beta chains in this list originate from one sample, sequenced in a study of control samples from healthy donors and cancer patients. Profiling relied on immunoSEQ multiplex PCR, and the TCRdb table lists in-frame clones only, not all of them. The sample consists of 210,000 or so clones, around 93% of them appearing once. The sample consisted of blood. These receptor sequences come from a man between 25 and 39 years old in good health.

This CDR3 is CASRLDRYSNQPQHF. The CDR3 DNA reads as TGTGCCAGCAGGTTGGACAGATATAGCAATCAGCCCCAGCATTTT. This sequence joins TRBV6-5 and TRBJ1-5, with D tentatively TRBD1 (6 bases). The CDR3 has 15 amino acids. Per germline, CDR1 MNHEY and CDR2 SVGAGI. The V end was cut by 6 bases, the J end by 0 bases, with 12 bases between.

In its sample, this clone was seen a few times. This chain links TRBV7-3 with TRBJ2-2; D ambiguous. This CDR3 contains 13 residues. Germline CDR1 SGHTA, CDR2 FQGTGA. The ends were cut back, 0 bases at V and 7 bases at J, with 6 bases in the middle. CDR3 residues: CASSLTALGELFF. Written as DNA, the CDR3 is TGTGCCAGCAGCTTAACGGCTCTCGGGGAGCTGTTTTTT. Drawing the rest from reference TRBV7-3 and TRBJ2-2, the complete variable domain is GAGVSQTPSNKVTEKGKYVELRCDPISGHTALYWYRQSLGQGPEFLIYFQGTGAADDSGLPNDRFFAVRPEGSVSTLKIQRTERGDSAVYLCASSLTALGELFFGEGSRLTVL.

This clone was detected once. This sample also contains other DNA sequences that code for the same CDR3. This chain joins TRBV18 and TRBJ1-5; maybe TRBD1 (6 bases). CDR3 length: 13 residues. Germline-derived CDR1 and CDR2 are KGHSH and LQKENI. V lost 6 bases to trimming and J lost 3 bases, with 9 bases between them. The CDR3 DNA is TGTGCCAGCTCCCGACAGGACAATCAGCCCCAGCATTTT. It codes for CASSRQDNQPQHF. The full variable domain, completed using reference TRBV18 and TRBJ1-5, is NAGVMQNPRHLVRRRGQEARLRCSPMKGHSHVYWYRQLPEEGLKFMVYLQKENIIDESGMPKERFSAEFPKEGPSILRIQQVVRGDSAAYFCASSRQDNQPQHFGDGTRLSIL.

This clone appeared a single time. This chain connects TRBV29-1 to TRBJ1-2; TRBD1 agrees at 11 bases. V shed 0 bases, J shed 6 bases, and the junction held 6 bases outside the gene matches. Germline V gene sequence: CDR1 SQVTM, CDR2 ANQGSEA. CDR3 length: 15 residues. CDR3 in DNA: TGCAGCGTTGAAGAGGGACAGGGGGGGTTGGATGGCTACACCTTC. This sequence encodes CSVEEGQGGLDGYTF.

This sequence joins TRBV27 and TRBJ1-2; possibly TRBD1 for D (5 bases). From germline, CDR1 is MNHEY and CDR2 SMNVEV (reference sequence). V was clipped by 5 bases and J by 4 bases, with 17 bases between them. The CDR3 totals 15 residues. CDR3 region: CASSTRDRSSYGYTF. CDR3 nucleotide sequence: TGTGCCAGCAGTACCCGGGACCGATCATCCTATGGCTACACCTTC.

This clone was recorded once. The chain couples TRBV30 to TRBJ1-2; 9 positions match TRBD1. The CDR3 extends over 13 amino acids. The V segment lost 3 bases and the J segment 8 bases; nucleotides outside the gene matches: 7. Germline assignment: CDR1 GTSNPN and CDR2 SVGIG (reference sequence). The CDR3: CAWSSEQGAGYTF. The CDR3 DNA reads as TGTGCCTGGAGCTCAGAACAGGGGGCGGGCTACACCTTC. The full variable domain, with the rest looked up from reference TRBV30 and TRBJ1-2, is SQTIHQWPATLVQPVGSPLSLECTVEGTSNPNLYWYRQAAGRGLQLLFYSVGIGQISSEVPQNLSASRPQDRQFILSSKKLLLSDSGFYLCAWSSEQGAGYTFGSGTRLTVV.

The chain recombines TRBV5-1 with TRBJ2-1, with TRBD1 as a possible D gene (6 bases). The germline CDR1 and CDR2 sequences are SGHRS and YFSETQ. This CDR3 spans 18 amino acids. Trimming pared 4 bases from V and 4 bases from J, leaving 24 bases between. The CDR3 coding sequence is TGCGCCAGCAGCCTTTTTTTTATGGGGGCGCCGTCATACAATGAGCAGTTCTTC. Its translation is CASSLFFMGAPSYNEQFF.

This chain links TRBV27 with TRBJ1-3; tentative D call: TRBD1 (5 bases). The germline V gene encodes CDR1 MNHEY and CDR2 SMNVEV (reference sequence). V lost 5 bases to trimming and J lost 2 bases, with 10 bases between them. The length of the CDR3 is 14 residues. The CDR3 DNA reads as TGTGCCAGCAGTCGCGGGGGGACTGGAAACACCATATATTTT. As protein: CASSRGGTGNTIYF.

V gene TRBV7-9 combines with J gene TRBJ1-2; D not certain. Germline lookup yields CDR1 SEHNR and CDR2 FQNEAQ (reference sequence). This CDR3 contains 14 residues. V was pared by 2 bases and J by 0 bases, with 7 bases between. The CDR3 protein is CASSLSPANYGYTF. The CDR3 bases are TGTGCCAGCAGCTTATCACCCGCTAACTATGGCTACACCTTC.

J is TRBJ1-1 and V is TRBV7-9; no clear D. Germline CDR1 and CDR2: SEHNR and FQNEAQ (reference sequence). The ends were cut back, 6 bases at V and 0 bases at J, with 11 bases in the middle. The CDR3 is made up of 14 amino acids. CDR3 amino acids: CASREGSLNTEAFF. DNA for the CDR3: TGTGCCAGCAGGGAGGGCAGCTTGAACACTGAAGCTTTCTTT.

Of note for this clone: The DNA is omitted, as the CDR3 cannot be located on it reliably, and the CDR3 follows TCRdb's listing. This chain links TRBV30 with TRBJ1-3; TRBD1 is the table's D call, not checked against the DNA. From germline, CDR1 is GTSNPN and CDR2 SVGIG (reference sequence). The CDR3 length is 13 residues, termini included. This chain's CDR3 is CAWSFGSGNTIYF.

V is TRBV5-1 and J is TRBJ1-1; a possible D gene is TRBD1 (6 bases). Germline loops: CDR1 SGHRS, CDR2 YFSETQ. This CDR3 region has 13 residues. Deletions cut 5 bases from V and 1 base from J, with 9 bases between. The CDR3 is CASRQGWNTEAFF. The CDR3 DNA reads TGCGCCAGCAGACAGGGTTGGAACACTGAAGCTTTCTTT.

V gene TRBV5-1 combines with J gene TRBJ2-7; a weak D match, TRBD1 (5 bases). Germline CDR1 SGHRS, CDR2 YFSETQ. There are 15 residues in the CDR3. Trimming left V 1 base short and J 4 bases short, with 15 bases between. DNA of the CDR3: TGCGCCAGCAGCTTGACCCAGGGCCCCTTTTACGAGCAGTACTTC. Protein product: CASSLTQGPFYEQYF.

The chain recombines TRBV12-5 with TRBJ2-2, with TRBD2 matching 10 bases. Germline CDR1 reads LGHNT; CDR2 reads FRNRAP. The CDR3 covers 19 residues. V was clipped by 5 bases and J by 5 bases; unmatched bases: 17. This CDR3 reads CASGTGYRAGGFSTGELFF. In DNA form, the CDR3 reads TGTGCTAGTGGTACAGGGTACCGAGCGGGGGGGTTTAGTACCGGGGAGCTGTTTTTT.

This chain links TRBV4-1 with TRBJ1-4, with D tentatively TRBD1 (5 bases). Germline values: CDR1 MGHRA, CDR2 YSYEKL. This CDR3 is built from 14 residues. Trimming pared 1 base from V and 7 bases from J, leaving 10 bases between. The CDR3 is CASSQVGDREKLFF. DNA for the CDR3: TGCGCCAGCAGCCAAGTCGGGGACCGTGAAAAACTGTTTTTT.

J is TRBJ2-1 and V is TRBV25-1; D possibly uses TRBD1 or TRBD2 (5 bases each). Germline V lookup: CDR1 MGHDK, CDR2 SYGVNS. The CDR3 length is 13 residues. V lost 5 bases and J 3 bases, leaving 8 bases between the germline ends. The CDR3 loop is CASSWGNYNEQFF. CDR3 DNA sequence: TGTGCCAGCAGTTGGGGGAACTACAATGAGCAGTTCTTC.

V is TRBV3-1 (or the pseudogene TRBV3-2) and J is TRBJ2-2; D is uncertain. V lost 6 bases to trimming and J lost 6 bases, with 11 bases between them. Looked up from germline, CDR1 is LGHDT and CDR2 is YNNKEL (reference sequence). This CDR3 spans 13 amino acids. The CDR3 reads CASRRAAAGELFF. For the CDR3, the DNA is TGTGCCAGCAGGCGCGCGGCGGCCGGGGAGCTGTTTTTT.

The chain employs TRBV11-3 and TRBJ1-1, with TRBD1 as a possible D gene (5 bases). Germline CDR1 SGHNT, CDR2 YENEEA. Trimming pared 3 bases from V and 1 base from J, leaving 9 bases between. The length of the CDR3 is 14 residues. The chain's CDR3 is CASSFDSKNTEAFF. CDR3 sequence (DNA): TGTGCCAGCAGCTTCGACAGTAAGAACACTGAAGCTTTCTTT.